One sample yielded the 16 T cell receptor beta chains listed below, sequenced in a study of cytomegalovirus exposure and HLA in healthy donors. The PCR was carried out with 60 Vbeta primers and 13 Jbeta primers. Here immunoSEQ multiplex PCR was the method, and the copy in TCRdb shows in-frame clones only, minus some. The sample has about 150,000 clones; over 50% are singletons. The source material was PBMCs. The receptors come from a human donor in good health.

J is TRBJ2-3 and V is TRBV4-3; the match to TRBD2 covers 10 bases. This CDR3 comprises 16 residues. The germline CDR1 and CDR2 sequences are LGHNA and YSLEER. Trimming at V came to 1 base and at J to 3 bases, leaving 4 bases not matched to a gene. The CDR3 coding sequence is TGCGCCAGCAGCCAAGGGTGGACTAGCGGAACAGATACGCAGTATTTT. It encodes CASSQGWTSGTDTQYF.

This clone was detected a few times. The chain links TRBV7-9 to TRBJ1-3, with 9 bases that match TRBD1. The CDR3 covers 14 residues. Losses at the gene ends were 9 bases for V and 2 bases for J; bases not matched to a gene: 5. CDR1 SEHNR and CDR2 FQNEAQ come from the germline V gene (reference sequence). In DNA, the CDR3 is TGTGCCAGTAGGGACAGGGAAACTGGAAACACCATATATTTT. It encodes CASRDRETGNTIYF.

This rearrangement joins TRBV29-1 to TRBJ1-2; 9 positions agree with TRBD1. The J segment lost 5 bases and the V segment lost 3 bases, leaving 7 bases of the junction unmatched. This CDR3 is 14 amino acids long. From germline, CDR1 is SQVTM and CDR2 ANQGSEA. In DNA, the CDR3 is TGCAGCGTTGACCCTCAGACAGGGGGTTATGGCTACACCTTC. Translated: CSVDPQTGGYGYTF.

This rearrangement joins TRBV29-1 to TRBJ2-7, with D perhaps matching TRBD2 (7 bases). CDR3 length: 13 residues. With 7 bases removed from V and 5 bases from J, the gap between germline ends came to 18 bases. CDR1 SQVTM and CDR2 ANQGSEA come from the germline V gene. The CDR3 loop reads CSASGGRSDEQYF. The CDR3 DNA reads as TGCAGCGCCTCCGGGGGGCGGTCCGACGAGCAGTACTTC.

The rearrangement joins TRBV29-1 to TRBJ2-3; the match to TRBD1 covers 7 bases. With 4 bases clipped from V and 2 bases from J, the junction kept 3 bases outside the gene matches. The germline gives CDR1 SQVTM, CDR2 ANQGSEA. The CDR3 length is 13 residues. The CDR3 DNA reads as TGCAGCGTTGCTGGGACAGTCACAGATACGCAGTATTTT. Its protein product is CSVAGTVTDTQYF.

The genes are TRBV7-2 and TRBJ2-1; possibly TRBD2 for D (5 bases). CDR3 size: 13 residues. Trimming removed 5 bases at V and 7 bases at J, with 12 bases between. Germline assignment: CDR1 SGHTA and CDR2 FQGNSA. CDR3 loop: CASSTYTRNEQFF. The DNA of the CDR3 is TGTGCCAGCAGCACCTACACTAGGAATGAGCAGTTCTTC.

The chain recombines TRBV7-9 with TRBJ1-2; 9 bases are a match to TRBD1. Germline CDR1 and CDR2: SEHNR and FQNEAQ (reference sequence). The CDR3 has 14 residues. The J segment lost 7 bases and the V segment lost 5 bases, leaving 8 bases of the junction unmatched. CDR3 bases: TGTGCCAGCAGCCAGAGACAGGGGGGTGCTGGCTACACCTTC. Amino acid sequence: CASSQRQGGAGYTF.

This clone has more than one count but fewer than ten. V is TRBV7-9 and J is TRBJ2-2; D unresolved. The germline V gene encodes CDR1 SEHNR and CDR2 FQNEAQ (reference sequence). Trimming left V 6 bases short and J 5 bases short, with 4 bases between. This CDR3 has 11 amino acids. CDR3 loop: CASRTTGELFF. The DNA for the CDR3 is TGTGCCAGCAGAACTACCGGGGAGCTGTTTTTT.

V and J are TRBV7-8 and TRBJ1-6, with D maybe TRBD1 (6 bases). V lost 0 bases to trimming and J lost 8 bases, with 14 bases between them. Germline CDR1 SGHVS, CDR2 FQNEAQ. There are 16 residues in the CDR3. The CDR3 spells CASSLAARDTDSPLHF. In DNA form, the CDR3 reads TGTGCCAGCAGCTTAGCAGCCCGGGACACAGATTCACCCCTCCACTTT.

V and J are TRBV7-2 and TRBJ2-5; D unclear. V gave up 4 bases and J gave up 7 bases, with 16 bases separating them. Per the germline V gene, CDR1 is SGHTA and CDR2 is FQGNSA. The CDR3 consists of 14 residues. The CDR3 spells CASSSAPGLRTQYF. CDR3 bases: TGTGCCAGCAGCTCAGCCCCTGGGCTGCGGACCCAGTACTTC.

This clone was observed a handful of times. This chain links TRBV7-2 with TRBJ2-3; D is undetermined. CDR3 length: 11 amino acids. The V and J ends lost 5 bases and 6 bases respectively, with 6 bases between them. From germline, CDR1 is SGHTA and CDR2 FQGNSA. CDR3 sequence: CASSPRDTQYF. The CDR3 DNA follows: TGTGCCAGCAGCCCCCGGGATACGCAGTATTTT. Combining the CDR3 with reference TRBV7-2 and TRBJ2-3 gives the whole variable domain GAGVSQSPSNKVTEKGKDVELRCDPISGHTALYWYRQSLGQGLEFLIYFQGNSAPDKSGLPSDRFSAERTGGSVSTLTIQRTQQEDSAVYLCASSPRDTQYFGPGTRLTVL.

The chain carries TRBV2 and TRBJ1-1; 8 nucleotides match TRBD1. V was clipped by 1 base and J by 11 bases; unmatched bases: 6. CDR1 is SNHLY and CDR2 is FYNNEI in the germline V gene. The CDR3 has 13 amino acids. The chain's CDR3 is CASSEEDRARAFF. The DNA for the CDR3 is TGTGCCAGCAGTGAAGAGGACAGGGCAAGGGCTTTCTTT.

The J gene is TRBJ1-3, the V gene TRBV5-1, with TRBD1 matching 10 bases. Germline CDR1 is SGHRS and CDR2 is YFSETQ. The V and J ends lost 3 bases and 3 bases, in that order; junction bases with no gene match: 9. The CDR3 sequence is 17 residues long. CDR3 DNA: TGCGCCAGCAGCTCATCGCCGGGACAGGGGAATGGAAACACCATATATTTT. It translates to CASSSSPGQGNGNTIYF.

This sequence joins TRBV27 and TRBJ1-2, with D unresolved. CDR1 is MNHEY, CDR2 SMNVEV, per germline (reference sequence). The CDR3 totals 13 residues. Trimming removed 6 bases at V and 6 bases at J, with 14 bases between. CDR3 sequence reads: CASSLTPRDGYTF. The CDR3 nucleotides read TGTGCCAGCAGCCTGACTCCACGGGATGGCTACACCTTC.

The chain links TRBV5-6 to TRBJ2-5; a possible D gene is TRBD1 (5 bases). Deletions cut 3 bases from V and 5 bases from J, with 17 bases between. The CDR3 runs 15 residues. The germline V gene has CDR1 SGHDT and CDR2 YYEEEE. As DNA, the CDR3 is TGTGCCAGCAGCTCCACAGGCACTTCGGGCGAGACCCAGTACTTC. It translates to CASSSTGTSGETQYF.

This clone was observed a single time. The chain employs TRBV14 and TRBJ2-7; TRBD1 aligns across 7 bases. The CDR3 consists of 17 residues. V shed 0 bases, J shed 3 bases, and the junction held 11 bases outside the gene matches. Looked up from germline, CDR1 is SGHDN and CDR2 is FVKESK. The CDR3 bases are TGTGCCAGCAGCCAAGATGCGGTCAGGGGGTACTACTACGAGCAGTACTTC. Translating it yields CASSQDAVRGYYYEQYF. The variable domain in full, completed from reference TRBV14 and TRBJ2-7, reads EAGVTQFPSHSVIEKGQTVTLRCDPISGHDNLYWYRRVMGKEIKFLLHFVKESKQDESGMPNNRFLAERTGGTYSTLKVQPAELEDSGVYFCASSQDAVRGYYYEQYFGPGTRLTVT.